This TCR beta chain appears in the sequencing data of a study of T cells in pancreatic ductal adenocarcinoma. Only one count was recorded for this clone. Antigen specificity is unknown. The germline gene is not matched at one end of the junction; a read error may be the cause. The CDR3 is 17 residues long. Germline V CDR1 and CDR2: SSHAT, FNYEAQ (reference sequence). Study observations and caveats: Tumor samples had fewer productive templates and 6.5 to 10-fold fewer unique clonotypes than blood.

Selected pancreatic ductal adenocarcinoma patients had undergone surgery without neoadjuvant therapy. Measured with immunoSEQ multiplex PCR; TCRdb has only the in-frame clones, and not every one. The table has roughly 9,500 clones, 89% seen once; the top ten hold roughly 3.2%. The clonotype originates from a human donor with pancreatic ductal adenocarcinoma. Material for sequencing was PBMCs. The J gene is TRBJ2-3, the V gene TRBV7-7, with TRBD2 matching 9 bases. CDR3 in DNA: TGTGCTAGCAGCTTAGGAAGCGGGGGGCCTAGCACAGATACGCAGTATTTT. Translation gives CASSLGSGGPSTDTQYF.